The entry below describes one TCR beta chain. No antigen is known for it. A single base separates this from a much larger clone, so it may be a read error. As for time point: week 23, last vaccination. Vaccine doses each comprised 300 ug of mutant IDH1 20-mer peptide, with topical imiquimod. The sample is drawn from a study of a mutant IDH1 vaccine in newly diagnosed glioma. Germline assignment: CDR1 SGHNT and CDR2 YYREEE (reference sequence). Trimming at V came to 4 bases and at J to 7 bases, leaving 7 bases not matched to a gene. The CDR3 length is 13 residues. The repertoire was sequenced with immunoSEQ multiplex PCR; TCRdb's copy has only in-frame clones and lacks some. The sample gives tens of thousands of clones, around 80% of which show up once; approximately 8.4% is in the top ten.

This receptor was identified in a woman under 30 with glioma. The chain has TRBV5-4 and TRBJ1-1, with 7 bases that match TRBD1. This specimen was PBMCs, taken from a glioma patient whose treatment included an IDH1 peptide vaccine. In DNA, the CDR3 is TGTGCCAGCAGCCCGACAGGGACCCATGAAGCTTTCTTT. Its translation is CASSPTGTHEAFF.